The clone carrying this TCR beta chain appeared once. TCRdb's copy holds only in-frame clones and misses some; the assay was immunoSEQ multiplex PCR. The data contain 70,000 to 75,000 clones, 85% to 95% of them singletons. The data are from a study of T cell changes during pregnancy in multiple sclerosis. Trimming took 8 bases from V and 6 from J; bases not matched to a gene: 7. CDR1 and CDR2 (germline): MNHEY, SMNVEV (reference sequence). The CDR3 covers 13 residues. The source of this sequence is a female donor with multiple sclerosis, enrolled in a pregnancy study. The V gene is TRBV27, the J gene TRBJ2-1, with TRBD1 matching 7 bases. Sequencing used peripheral blood, obtained before pregnancy. CDR3 DNA: TGTGCCAGCCAGCAGACAGGGTTCAATGAGCAGTTCTTC. The encoded protein is CASQQTGFNEQFF.